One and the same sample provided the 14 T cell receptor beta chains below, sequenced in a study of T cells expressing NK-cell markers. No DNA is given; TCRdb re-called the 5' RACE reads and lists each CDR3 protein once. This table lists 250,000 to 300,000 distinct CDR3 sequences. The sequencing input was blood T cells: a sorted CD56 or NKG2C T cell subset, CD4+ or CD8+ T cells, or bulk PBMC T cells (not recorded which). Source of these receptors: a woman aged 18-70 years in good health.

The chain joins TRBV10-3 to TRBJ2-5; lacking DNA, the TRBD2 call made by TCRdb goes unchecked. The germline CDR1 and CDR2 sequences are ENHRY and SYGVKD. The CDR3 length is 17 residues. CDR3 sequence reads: CAIKEGIGRVKQETQYF.

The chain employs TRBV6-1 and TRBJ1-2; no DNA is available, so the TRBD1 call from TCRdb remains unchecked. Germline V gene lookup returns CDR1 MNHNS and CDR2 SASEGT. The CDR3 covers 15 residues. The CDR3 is CASIRVAGTGYGYTF.

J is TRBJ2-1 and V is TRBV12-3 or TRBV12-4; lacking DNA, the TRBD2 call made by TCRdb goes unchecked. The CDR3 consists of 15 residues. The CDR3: CASSPRAGLAYEQFF.

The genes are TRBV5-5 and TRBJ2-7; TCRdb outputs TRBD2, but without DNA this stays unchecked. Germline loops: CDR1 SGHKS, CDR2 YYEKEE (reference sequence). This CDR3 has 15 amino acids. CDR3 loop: CASSRTSGYSYEQYF.

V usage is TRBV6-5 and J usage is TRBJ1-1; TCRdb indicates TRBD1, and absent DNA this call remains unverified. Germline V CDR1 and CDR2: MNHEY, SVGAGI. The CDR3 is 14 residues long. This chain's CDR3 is CASSYDRIWTEAFF.

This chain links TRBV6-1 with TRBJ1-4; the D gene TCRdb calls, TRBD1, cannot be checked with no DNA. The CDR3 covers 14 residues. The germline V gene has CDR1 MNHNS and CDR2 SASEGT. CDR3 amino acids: CASSPSLRAEKLFF.

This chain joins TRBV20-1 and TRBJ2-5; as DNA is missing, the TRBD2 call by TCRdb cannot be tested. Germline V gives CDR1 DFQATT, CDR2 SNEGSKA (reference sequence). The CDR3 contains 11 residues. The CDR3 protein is CSALALETQYF.

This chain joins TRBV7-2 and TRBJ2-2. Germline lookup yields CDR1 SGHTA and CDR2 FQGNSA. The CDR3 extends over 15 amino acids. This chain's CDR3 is CASSLAGISTGELFF. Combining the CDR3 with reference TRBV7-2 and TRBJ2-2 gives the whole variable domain GAGVSQSPSNKVTEKGKDVELRCDPISGHTALYWYRQSLGQGLEFLIYFQGNSAPDKSGLPSDRFSAERTGGSVSTLTIQRTQQEDSAVYLCASSLAGISTGELFFGEGSRLTVL.

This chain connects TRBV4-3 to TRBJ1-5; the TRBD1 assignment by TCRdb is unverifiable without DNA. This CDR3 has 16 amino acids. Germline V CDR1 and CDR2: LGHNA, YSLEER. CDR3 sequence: CASSRSTPGSNQPQHF.

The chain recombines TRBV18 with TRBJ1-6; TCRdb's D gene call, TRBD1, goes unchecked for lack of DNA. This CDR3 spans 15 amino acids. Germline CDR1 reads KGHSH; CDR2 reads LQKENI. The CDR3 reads CASSPSGTFNSPLHF.

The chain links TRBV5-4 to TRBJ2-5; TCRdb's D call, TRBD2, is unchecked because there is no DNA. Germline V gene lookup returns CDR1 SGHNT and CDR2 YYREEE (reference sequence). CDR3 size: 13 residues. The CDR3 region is CASSQTSGETQYF.

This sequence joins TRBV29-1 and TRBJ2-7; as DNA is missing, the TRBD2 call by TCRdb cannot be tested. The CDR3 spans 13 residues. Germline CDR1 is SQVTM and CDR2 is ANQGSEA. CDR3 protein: CSVLAGAGYEQYF.

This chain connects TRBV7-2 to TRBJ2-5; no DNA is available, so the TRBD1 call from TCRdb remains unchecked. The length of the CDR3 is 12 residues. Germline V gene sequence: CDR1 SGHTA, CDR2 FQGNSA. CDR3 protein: CASSPGAETQYF.

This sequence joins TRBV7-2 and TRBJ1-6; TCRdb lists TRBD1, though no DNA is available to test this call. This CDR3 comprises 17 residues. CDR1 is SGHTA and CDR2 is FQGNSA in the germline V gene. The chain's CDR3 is CASSPRGGSSYNSPLHF.